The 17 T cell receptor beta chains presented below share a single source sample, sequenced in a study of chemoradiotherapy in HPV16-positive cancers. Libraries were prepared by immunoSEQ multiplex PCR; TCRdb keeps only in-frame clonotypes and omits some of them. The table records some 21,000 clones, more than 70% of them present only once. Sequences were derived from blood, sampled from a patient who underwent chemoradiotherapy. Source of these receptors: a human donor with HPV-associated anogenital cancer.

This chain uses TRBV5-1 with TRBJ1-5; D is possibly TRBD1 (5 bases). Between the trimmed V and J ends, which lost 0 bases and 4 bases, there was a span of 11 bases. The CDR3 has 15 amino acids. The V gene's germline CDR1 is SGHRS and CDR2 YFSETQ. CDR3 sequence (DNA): TGCGCCAGCAGCTTGGCCGGGACGGTTAATCAGCCCCAGCATTTT. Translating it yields CASSLAGTVNQPQHF. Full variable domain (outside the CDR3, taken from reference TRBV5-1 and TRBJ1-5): KAGVTQTPRYLIKTRGQQVTLSCSPISGHRSVSWYQQTPGQGLQFLFEYFSETQRNKGNFPGRFSGRQFSNSRSEMNVSTLELGDSALYLCASSLAGTVNQPQHFGDGTRLSIL.

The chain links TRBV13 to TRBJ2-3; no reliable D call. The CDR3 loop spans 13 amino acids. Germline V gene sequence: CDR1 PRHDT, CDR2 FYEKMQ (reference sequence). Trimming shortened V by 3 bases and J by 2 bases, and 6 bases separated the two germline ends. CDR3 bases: TGTGCCAGCAGCTTCTATTCCACAGATACGCAGTATTTT. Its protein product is CASSFYSTDTQYF.

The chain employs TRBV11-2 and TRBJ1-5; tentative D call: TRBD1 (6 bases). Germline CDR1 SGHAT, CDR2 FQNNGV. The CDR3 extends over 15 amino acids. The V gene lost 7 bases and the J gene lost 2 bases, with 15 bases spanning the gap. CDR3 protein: CASTQDSIGNQPQHF. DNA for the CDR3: TGTGCCAGCACCCAGGACAGTATAGGCAATCAGCCCCAGCATTTT.

CDR3 protein: CASSVLKASLGGETQYF. The CDR3 DNA follows: TGTGCCAGCAGCGTATTAAAGGCTAGCCTAGGCGGAGAGACCCAGTACTTC. J is TRBJ2-5 and V is TRBV9, with D perhaps TRBD2 (5 bases). CDR3 length: 17 amino acids. Between the trimmed V and J ends, which lost 1 base and 4 bases, there was a span of 20 bases. Per the germline V gene, CDR1 is SGDLS and CDR2 is YYNGEE.

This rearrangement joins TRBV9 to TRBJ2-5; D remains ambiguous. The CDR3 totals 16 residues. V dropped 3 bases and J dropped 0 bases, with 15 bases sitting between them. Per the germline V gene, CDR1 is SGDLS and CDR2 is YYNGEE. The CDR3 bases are TGTGCCAGCAGCGCAGACCCTCGAACCCACCAAGAGACCCAGTACTTC. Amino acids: CASSADPRTHQETQYF. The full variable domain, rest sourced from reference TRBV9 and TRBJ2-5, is DSGVTQTPKHLITATGQRVTLRCSPRSGDLSVYWYQQSLDQGLQFLIQYYNGEERAKGNILERFSAQQFPDLHSELNLSSLELGDSALYFCASSADPRTHQETQYFGPGTRLLVL.

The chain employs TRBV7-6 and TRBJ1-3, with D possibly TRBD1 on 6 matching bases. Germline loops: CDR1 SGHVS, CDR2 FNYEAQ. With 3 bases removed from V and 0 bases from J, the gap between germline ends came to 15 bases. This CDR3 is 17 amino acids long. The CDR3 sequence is CASSLTTTGNSGNTIYF. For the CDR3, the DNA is TGTGCCAGCAGCTTGACCACGACAGGAAACTCTGGAAACACCATATATTTT.

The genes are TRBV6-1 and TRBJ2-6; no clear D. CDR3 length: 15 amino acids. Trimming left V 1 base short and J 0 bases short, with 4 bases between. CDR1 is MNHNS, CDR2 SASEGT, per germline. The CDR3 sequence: CASSEGDSGANVLTF. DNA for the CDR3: TGTGCCAGCAGTGAAGGGGACTCTGGGGCCAACGTCCTGACTTTC.

Here the CDR3 reads CASSVGRLASGDEQFF. The CDR3 nucleotides are TGTGCCAGCAGTGTAGGGCGGCTAGCAAGTGGGGATGAGCAGTTCTTC. This sequence joins TRBV2 and TRBJ2-1, with D possibly TRBD2 on 5 matching bases. V lost 4 bases, J lost 8 bases, and 21 bases lay in between. CDR3 length equals 16 residues. Germline lookup yields CDR1 SNHLY and CDR2 FYNNEI.

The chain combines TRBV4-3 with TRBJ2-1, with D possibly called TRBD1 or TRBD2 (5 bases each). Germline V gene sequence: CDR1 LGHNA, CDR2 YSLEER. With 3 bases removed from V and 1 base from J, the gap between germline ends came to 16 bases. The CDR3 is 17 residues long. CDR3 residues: CASSQGDSGRSYNEQFF. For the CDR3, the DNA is TGCGCCAGCAGCCAGGGAGACAGCGGAAGATCCTACAATGAGCAGTTCTTC.

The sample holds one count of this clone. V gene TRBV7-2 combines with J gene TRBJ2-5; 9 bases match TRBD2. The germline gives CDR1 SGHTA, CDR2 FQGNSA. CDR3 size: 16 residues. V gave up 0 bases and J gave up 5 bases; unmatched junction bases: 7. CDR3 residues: CASSLAVGGGAETQYF. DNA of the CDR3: TGTGCCAGCAGCTTAGCGGTAGGCGGGGGGGCTGAGACCCAGTACTTC.

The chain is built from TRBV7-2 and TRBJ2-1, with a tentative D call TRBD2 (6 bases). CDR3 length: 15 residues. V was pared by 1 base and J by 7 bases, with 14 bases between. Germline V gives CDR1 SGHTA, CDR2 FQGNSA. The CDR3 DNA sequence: TGTGCCAGCAGCTTAGTAGCGCAGCGGGCGAATGAGCAGTTCTTC. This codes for CASSLVAQRANEQFF. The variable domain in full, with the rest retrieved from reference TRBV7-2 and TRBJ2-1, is GAGVSQSPSNKVTEKGKDVELRCDPISGHTALYWYRQSLGQGLEFLIYFQGNSAPDKSGLPSDRFSAERTGGSVSTLTIQRTQQEDSAVYLCASSLVAQRANEQFFGPGTRLTVL.

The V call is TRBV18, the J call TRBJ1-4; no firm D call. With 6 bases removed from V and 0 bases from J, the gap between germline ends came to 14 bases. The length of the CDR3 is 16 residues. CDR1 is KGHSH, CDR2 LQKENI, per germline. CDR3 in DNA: TGTGCCAGCTCCCCCAAAATCCTAACAACTAATGAAAAACTGTTTTTT. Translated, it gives CASSPKILTTNEKLFF.

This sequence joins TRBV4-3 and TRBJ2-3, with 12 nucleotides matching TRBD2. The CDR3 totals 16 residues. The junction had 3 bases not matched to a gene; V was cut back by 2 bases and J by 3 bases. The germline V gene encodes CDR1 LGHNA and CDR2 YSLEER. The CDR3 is CASSQTSGGRTDTQYF. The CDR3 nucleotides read TGCGCCAGCAGCCAAACTAGCGGGGGGAGGACAGATACGCAGTATTTT.

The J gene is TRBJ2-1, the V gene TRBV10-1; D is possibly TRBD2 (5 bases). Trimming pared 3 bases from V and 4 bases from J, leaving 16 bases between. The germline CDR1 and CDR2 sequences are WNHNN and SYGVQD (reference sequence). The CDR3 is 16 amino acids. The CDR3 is CASSDPEAGGYNEQFF. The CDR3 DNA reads TGCGCCAGCAGTGACCCGGAGGCGGGTGGGTACAATGAGCAGTTCTTC.

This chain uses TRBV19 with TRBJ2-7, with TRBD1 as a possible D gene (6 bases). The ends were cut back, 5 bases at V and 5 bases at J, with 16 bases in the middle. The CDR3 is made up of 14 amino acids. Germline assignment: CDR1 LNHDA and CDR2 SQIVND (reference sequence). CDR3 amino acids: CASSHWDTSDEQYF. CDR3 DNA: TGTGCCAGTAGTCATTGGGACACCAGTGACGAGCAGTACTTC.

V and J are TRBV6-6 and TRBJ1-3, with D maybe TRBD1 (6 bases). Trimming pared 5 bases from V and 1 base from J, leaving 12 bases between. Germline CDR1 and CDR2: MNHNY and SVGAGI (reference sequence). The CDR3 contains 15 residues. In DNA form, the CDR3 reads TGTGCCAGCAGTCAGTACAGGGATTCTGGAAACACCATATATTTT. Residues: CASSQYRDSGNTIYF.

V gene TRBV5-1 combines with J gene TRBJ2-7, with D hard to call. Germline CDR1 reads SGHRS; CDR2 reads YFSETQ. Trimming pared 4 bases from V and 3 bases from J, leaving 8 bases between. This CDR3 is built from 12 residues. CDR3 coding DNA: TGCGCCAGCAGCCCAGAGCGCTACGAGCAGTACTTC. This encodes CASSPERYEQYF.